The text below deals with one T cell receptor (beta chain). TCRdb reprocessed the RT-PCR reads with MiXCR, giving one entry per CDR3 protein. The sample gives some 880,000 distinct CDR3 sequences, over 15% of which show up once; around 6% is in the top ten. V shed 0 bases and J 0 bases; nucleotides not matched to a gene: 17. The CDR3 runs 22 residues. The sample belongs to a study of patients and donors after allogeneic stem cell transplantation. The V and J genes are TRBV12-3 or TRBV12-4 and TRBJ2-1, with 10 bases matching TRBD2. Sequencing used blood, either unsorted or a sorted T cell fraction (not recorded which). This sequence originates from a human donor who was either an allogeneic HSCT recipient or a stem cell or donor lymphocyte infusion donor (not recorded which). It is not recorded whose cells these are; they may come from a transplant donor. The CDR3 DNA is TGTGCCAGCAGTTTAGCGCGGAGTGGGCTAGCGGGGGCCAAGAGCTCCTACAATGAGCAGTTCTTC. It yields the protein CASSLARSGLAGAKSSYNEQFF.